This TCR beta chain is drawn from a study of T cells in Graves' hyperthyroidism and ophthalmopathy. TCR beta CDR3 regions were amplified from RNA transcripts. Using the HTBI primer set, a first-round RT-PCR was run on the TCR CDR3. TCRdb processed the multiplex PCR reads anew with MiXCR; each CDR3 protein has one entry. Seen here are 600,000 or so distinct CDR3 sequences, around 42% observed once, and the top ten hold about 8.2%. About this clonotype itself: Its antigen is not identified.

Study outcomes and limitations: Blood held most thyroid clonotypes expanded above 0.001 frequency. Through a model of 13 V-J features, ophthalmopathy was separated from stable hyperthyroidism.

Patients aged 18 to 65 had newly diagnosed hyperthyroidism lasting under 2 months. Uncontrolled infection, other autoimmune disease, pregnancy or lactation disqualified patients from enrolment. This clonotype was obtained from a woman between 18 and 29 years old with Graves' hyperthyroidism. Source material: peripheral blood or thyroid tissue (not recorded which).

The CDR3 here is CSARDRGREQYF. The CDR3 DNA reads TGCAGTGCTAGAGATCGAGGGCGCGAGCAGTACTTC. The rearrangement uses TRBV20-1 and TRBJ2-7; D is possibly TRBD2 (5 bases). Trimming left V 0 bases short and J 6 bases short, with 9 bases between. CDR1 and CDR2 from the germline V gene are DFQATT and SNEGSKA (reference sequence). CDR3 size: 12 residues.